The 27 T cell receptor beta chains presented below share a single source sample, sequenced in a study of tumor and adjacent non-tumor tissue in lung cancer. TCRbeta libraries were built with three rounds of nested PCR, modified from ARM-PCR. Each CDR3 protein is one row after TCRdb ran MiXCR on the multiplex PCR reads. The sample includes about 110,000 distinct CDR3 sequences, roughly 80% of them seen just once. The template was RNA from unsorted bulk tissue. The sample consisted of lung tumor tissue. The source is a woman aged 60 to 75 with non-small cell lung cancer.

In the case of this clonotype: Lacking the conserved final phenylalanine or tryptophan, this CDR3 likely reflects a read error. This chain joins TRBV11-2 and TRBJ2-7; 9 bases line up with TRBD2. Losses at the gene ends were 4 bases for V and 3 bases for J; bases not matched to a gene: 7. Germline V lookup: CDR1 SGHAT, CDR2 FQNNGV. The CDR3 is made up of 15 amino acids. Here the CDR3 reads CASSYWNSGSYEQYL. The CDR3 DNA reads TGTGCCAGCAGCTACTGGAATAGCGGGAGCTACGAGCAGTACTTA.

The rearrangement joins TRBV24-1 to TRBJ2-7; 7 positions match TRBD1. V trimming: 3 bases; J trimming: 5 bases; junction bases outside the gene matches: 15. Germline CDR1 reads KGHDR; CDR2 reads SFDVKD. This CDR3 region has 17 residues. The CDR3 region is CATSDGHGQGVCDEQYF. The CDR3 DNA reads as TGTGCCACCAGTGATGGACACGGGCAGGGGGTTTGTGACGAGCAGTACTTC.

Turning to this clonotype: One junction end disagrees with the germline gene, perhaps due to a read error. The chain links TRBV11-2 to TRBJ1-5; D is possibly TRBD1 (5 bases). The CDR3 is made up of 13 amino acids. Germline V CDR1 and CDR2: SGHAT, FQNNGV. The CDR3 coding sequence is TGTACCAGCAGTTTAGAAAGGGGCCAGCCCCAGCATTTT. This gives the protein CTSSLERGQPQHF.

A single count supports this clonotype. The chain couples TRBV29-1 to TRBJ1-1; D might be TRBD1 (5 bases). Per the germline V gene, CDR1 is SQVTM and CDR2 is ANQGSEA. The CDR3 is made up of 13 amino acids. The CDR3 sequence: CRAAQVLNTEAFF. DNA for the CDR3: TGCAGGGCCGCACAGGTATTGAACACTGAAGCTTTCTTT. The variable domain in full, with the rest retrieved from reference TRBV29-1 and TRBJ1-1, is SAVISQKPSRDICQRGTSLTIQCQVDSQVTMMFWYRQQPGQSLTLIATANQGSEATYESGFVIDKFPISRPNLTFSTLTVSNMSPEDSSIYLCRAAQVLNTEAFFGQGTRLTVV.

With respect to this clonotype: This may be a read error: a much more frequent sequence differs by one nucleotide. The genes are TRBV12-3 or TRBV12-4 and TRBJ1-2; D may be TRBD1 (5 bases). The CDR3 contains 14 residues. Trimming stripped 4 bases from V and 9 bases from J, with 18 bases between. CDR3 DNA: TGTGCCAGCAGTTGGGGCAGGGAACGAGTTCGCTACACCTTC. It codes for CASSWGRERVRYTF.

In regard to this clonotype: An end of the junction differs from the germline gene, which may be a read error. The chain carries TRBV5-5 and TRBJ2-6; D possibly matches TRBD1 or TRBD2 (5 bases each). The CDR3 is 19 residues long. Germline CDR1 is SGHKS and CDR2 is YYEKEE (reference sequence). The CDR3 reads CTSSYPRGSTDSGANVLTF. CDR3 nucleotides: TGTACCAGCAGTTACCCGAGGGGATCGACAGACTCTGGGGCCAACGTCCTGACTTTC.

CDR3 DNA: TGTGCCATCAGTGCCCCTCGGACAGGGGATGGCTACACCTTC. This sequence encodes CAISAPRTGDGYTF. V and J are TRBV10-3 and TRBJ1-2; 9 bases align to TRBD1. CDR1 ENHRY and CDR2 SYGVKD come from the germline V gene. J was trimmed by 6 bases and V by 4 bases; bases with no gene match: 6. This CDR3 contains 14 residues.

The count of this clonotype is one. The gene calls are TRBV30 and TRBJ2-3; 14 positions match TRBD2. The CDR3 spans 18 residues. V trimming: 5 bases; J trimming: 7 bases; junction bases outside the gene matches: 17. The germline CDR1 and CDR2 sequences are GTSNPN and SVGIG (reference sequence). CDR3 in amino acids: CAWRTTSGLAGGINTQYF. The CDR3 bases are TGTGCCTGGCGGACAACCTCAGGACTAGCGGGAGGAATAAATACGCAGTATTTT.

As regards this clonotype: A read error may account for a junction end that differs from germline. V and J are TRBV11-1 and TRBJ2-2, with 12 bases fitting TRBD2. The CDR3 sequence is 17 residues long. Germline V gene data show CDR1 as SGHAT and CDR2 as FQDESV (reference sequence). This CDR3 reads CAMSPRLAGESTGELFF. The CDR3, as DNA: TGTGCCATGAGCCCGCGACTAGCGGGAGAATCCACCGGTGAGCTGTTTTTT. Complete variable domain (other parts from reference TRBV11-1 and TRBJ2-2): EAEVAQSPRYKITEKSQAVAFWCDPISGHATLYWYRQILGQGPELLVQFQDESVVDDSQLPKDRFSAERLKGVDSTLKIQPAELGDSAMYLCAMSPRLAGESTGELFFGEGSRLTVL.

This chain uses TRBV12-3 or TRBV12-4 with TRBJ2-7; D might be TRBD1 or TRBD2, each matching 5 bases. Trimming stripped 8 bases from V and 13 bases from J, with 24 bases between. The CDR3 totals 13 residues. Written as DNA, the CDR3 is TGTGCCAGCCTTGGTGGGGGATCCTACGATCACTACTTC. It encodes CASLGGGSYDHYF.

A few counts support this clonotype. This may be a read error, as it is one base from a much larger clone. This chain links TRBV29-1 with TRBJ2-1, with 9 nucleotides matching TRBD1. Germline loops: CDR1 SQVTM, CDR2 ANQGSEA. V shed 3 bases and J 11 bases; nucleotides not matched to a gene: 8. This CDR3 is 13 amino acids long. CDR3 sequence reads: CSVETGGGNKQFF. CDR3 coding DNA: TGCAGCGTTGAGACAGGGGGTGGGAATAAGCAGTTCTTC.

About this clonotype itself: Germline and junction disagree at one end, which may indicate a read error. The genes are TRBV4-2 and TRBJ1-6; the match to TRBD1 covers 8 bases. In germline, CDR1 is LGHNA, CDR2 YNFKEQ. CDR3 size: 16 residues. CDR3 loop: CASSQDLGTGNSPLHF. In nucleotides, the CDR3 is TGTGCCAGCAGTCAAGATCTGGGGACAGGAAATTCACCCCTCCACTTT.

Of note for this clonotype: This may arise from a read error, as a much more abundant clone is one base away. The chain joins TRBV4-3 to TRBJ2-1; 11 bases fit TRBD2. V shed 4 bases and J 8 bases; nucleotides not matched to a gene: 7. CDR3 length: 15 amino acids. Looked up from germline, CDR1 is LGHNA and CDR2 is YSLEER. The CDR3 region is CASSLAGGSEYEQFF. In DNA form, the CDR3 reads TGCGCCAGCAGCCTAGCGGGAGGGTCGGAGTATGAGCAGTTCTTC.

J is TRBJ1-2 and V is TRBV12-3 or TRBV12-4, with D maybe TRBD1 (5 bases). CDR3 size: 14 residues. Trimming took 7 bases from V and 12 from J, leaving 24 bases between them. CDR3 residues: CASTLWGNSYGHTF. Written as DNA, the CDR3 is TGTGCCAGCACCCTCTGGGGGAATTCCTATGGTCACACCTTC.

Turning to this clonotype: A much larger clone lies a single base off, so this may be a read error. The rearrangement joins TRBV5-6 to TRBJ1-2, with D perhaps TRBD1 (6 bases). V lost 5 bases and J lost 3, with 14 bases in between. Germline CDR1 is SGHDT and CDR2 is YYEEEE. The CDR3 runs 14 residues. CDR3 amino acids: CASRIWGRDYGYTF. DNA for the CDR3: TGTGCCAGCAGGATATGGGGGCGAGACTATGGCTACACCTTC.

With respect to this clonotype: Mismatch with germline at one junction end may stem from a read error. The chain couples TRBV4-2 to TRBJ2-1; TRBD2 is a possible D gene (5 bases). CDR3 length equals 15 residues. The germline gives CDR1 LGHNA, CDR2 YNFKEQ. Written as DNA, the CDR3 is TGTACCAGCAGCCAAGCTTCTGGAGAGGGCAATGAGCAGTTCTTC. Protein product: CTSSQASGEGNEQFF.

The gene calls are TRBV14 and TRBJ2-1; the match to TRBD2 covers 9 bases. This CDR3 comprises 15 residues. Germline CDR1 is SGHDN and CDR2 is FVKESK. Trimming took 4 bases from V and 6 from J; bases not matched to a gene: 7. CDR3 protein: CASSLAGALGNEQFF. CDR3 sequence (DNA): TGTGCCAGCAGCCTAGCGGGGGCCCTCGGCAATGAGCAGTTCTTC.

On this clonotype itself: Because it lacks the conserved phenylalanine or tryptophan at the end, this CDR3 is likely a read error. The chain recombines TRBV11-2 with TRBJ2-7, with TRBD2 as a possible D gene (6 bases). Germline V CDR1 and CDR2: SGHAT, FQNNGV. Trimming took off 6 bases at V and 0 bases at J, with 9 bases between the two ends. The CDR3 length is 13 residues. In DNA, the CDR3 is TGTGCCAGCAGATCGGGGGACTCCTACGAGCAGTACTCC. Its protein product is CASRSGDSYEQYS.

Concerning this clonotype itself: One end of the junction varies from germline; a read error may be responsible. The chain joins TRBV6-2 or TRBV6-3 to TRBJ2-1, with 10 bases fitting TRBD1. CDR3 length equals 17 residues. CDR1 and CDR2 from the germline V gene are MNHEY and SVGEGT. Here the CDR3 reads CAGSFIMGGQGLNEHFF. CDR3 sequence (DNA): TGTGCCGGCAGTTTCATCATGGGGGGACAGGGGTTGAATGAGCATTTCTTC.

About this clonotype itself: A read error may be the cause here, since a much bigger clone is one base away. CDR3 coding DNA: TGTGCCAGCGGGTCTAGCGAGGTTCGGGGGCAGTACTTC. Its translation: CASGSSEVRGQYF. The chain has TRBV6-2 or TRBV6-3 and TRBJ2-7; D is possibly TRBD2 (6 bases). Germline V lookup: CDR1 MNHEY, CDR2 SVGEGT. Trimming shortened V by 8 bases and J by 9 bases, and 20 bases separated the two germline ends. The CDR3 has 13 residues.

A remark on this clonotype: No conserved phenylalanine or tryptophan ends this CDR3, so it is likely a read error. The chain employs TRBV11-3 and TRBJ2-1; tentative D call: TRBD2 (6 bases). The CDR3 runs 17 residues. CDR1 is SGHNT, CDR2 YENEEA, per germline. The CDR3 region is CANSLELTRGSHNEQFS. CDR3 sequence (DNA): TGTGCCAACAGTTTAGAGTTGACTAGAGGGAGCCACAATGAACAGTTCTCC.

About this clonotype itself: It may be a read error: a sequence one base away is much more abundant. This chain connects TRBV6-1 to TRBJ1-3; no reliable D call. There are 16 residues in the CDR3. Looked up from germline, CDR1 is MNHNS and CDR2 is SASEGT. V lost 8 bases and J lost 0, with 17 bases in between. The CDR3 loop is CASSPQGGSSGNTIYF. In nucleotides, the CDR3 is TGTGCCAGCTCGCCCCAAGGCGGCAGCTCTGGAAACACCATATATTTT.

Note on this clonotype: At one boundary the junction diverges from the germline segment, which might be a read error. The chain combines TRBV4-3 with TRBJ1-1; D gene ambiguous. This CDR3 has 13 residues. Germline V gene data show CDR1 as LGHNA and CDR2 as YSLEER. CDR3 in DNA: TGCGCCAGCAGCCAAGGTTCTGCAGGTGAAGTTTTCTTT. Translating it yields CASSQGSAGEVFF.

This clonotype came up a few times. The J gene is TRBJ1-4, the V gene TRBV6-1, with D tentatively TRBD1 (6 bases). The V and J ends lost 3 bases and 7 bases respectively, with 18 bases between them. From germline, CDR1 is MNHNS and CDR2 SASEGT. The CDR3 loop spans 16 amino acids. As DNA, the CDR3 is TGTGCCAGCAGTGAGCAAGAGGGGGGGATCAGTGAAAAACTGTTTTTT. It codes for CASSEQEGGISEKLFF.

This clonotype was found once. A read error may produce the germline difference seen at one junction end. The V and J genes are TRBV11-3 and TRBJ2-7, with D possibly being TRBD1 (5 bases). Looked up from germline, CDR1 is SGHNT and CDR2 is YENEEA. The CDR3 sequence is 15 residues long. In DNA, the CDR3 is TGTGCCGGCAGCTTAGGTTCAGGGATGGTCGACGAGCAATACTTC. Its protein product is CAGSLGSGMVDEQYF.

Remarks on this clonotype: One end of the junction is discordant with germline, which a read error may explain. CDR3 coding DNA: TGTGCCAGCAGCTTAGATACGGGATCCTACGGGCAGTACTTT. Translated: CASSLDTGSYGQYF. The chain employs TRBV11-3 and TRBJ2-7; possible D gene TRBD2, 5 bases. The CDR3 covers 14 residues. Germline CDR1 SGHNT, CDR2 YENEEA.

As concerns this clonotype: A read error may produce the germline difference seen at one junction end. The J gene is TRBJ2-1, the V gene TRBV5-6, with D maybe TRBD2 (5 bases). The CDR3 is 16 residues long. Per the germline V gene, CDR1 is SGHDT and CDR2 is YYEEEE. For the CDR3, the DNA is TGTGCCAACAGCTTGTTGATGCGGGCCTCCTACAATGAGCAGTTCTTC. It is translated as CANSLLMRASYNEQFF.